The source of this TCR beta chain is a study of blood T cell repertoires in COVID-19. The protocol was immunoSEQ multiplex PCR, while the TCRdb copy is restricted to in-frame clones and leaves out a portion. The sample has about 60,000 clones, 85% to 90% seen once; the top ten hold approximately 8.8%. In germline, CDR1 is MNHEY, CDR2 SMNVEV (reference sequence). The ends lost 5 bases at V and 3 bases at J; junction bases unmatched: 15. This CDR3 has 17 residues. The chain combines TRBV27 with TRBJ2-7; 8 bases match TRBD2. The sequence was collected from a human donor with active COVID-19. The donor label of this sample is uncertain. The sequenced sample was peripheral blood. CDR3 bases: TGTGCCAGCAGTCCCGGTGTGCGAGCGGGAGTGGACTACGAGCAGTACTTC. This gives the protein CASSPGVRAGVDYEQYF.